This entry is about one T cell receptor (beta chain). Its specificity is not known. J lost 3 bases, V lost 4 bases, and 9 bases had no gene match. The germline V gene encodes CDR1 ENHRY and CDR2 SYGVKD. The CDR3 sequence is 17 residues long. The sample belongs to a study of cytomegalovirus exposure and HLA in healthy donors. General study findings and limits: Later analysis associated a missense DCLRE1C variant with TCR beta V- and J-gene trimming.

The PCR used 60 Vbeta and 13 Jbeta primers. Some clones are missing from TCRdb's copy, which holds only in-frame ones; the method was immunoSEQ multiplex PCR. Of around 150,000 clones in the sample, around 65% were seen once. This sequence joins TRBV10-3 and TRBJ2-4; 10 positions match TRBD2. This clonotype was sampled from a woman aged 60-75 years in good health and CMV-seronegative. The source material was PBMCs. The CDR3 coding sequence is TGTGCCATCAGTGGGCTAGCGGGAGACGGGAGCAAAAACATTCAGTACTTC. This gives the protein CAISGLAGDGSKNIQYF.